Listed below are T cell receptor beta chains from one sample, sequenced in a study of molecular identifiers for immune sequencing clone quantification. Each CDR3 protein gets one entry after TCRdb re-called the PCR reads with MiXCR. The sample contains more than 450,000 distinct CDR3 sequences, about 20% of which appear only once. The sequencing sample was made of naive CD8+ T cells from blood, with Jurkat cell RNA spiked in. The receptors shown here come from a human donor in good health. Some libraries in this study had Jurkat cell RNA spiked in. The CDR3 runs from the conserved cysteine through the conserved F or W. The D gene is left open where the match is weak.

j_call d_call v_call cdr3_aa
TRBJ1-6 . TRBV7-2 CASSLTGLGSSYNSPLHF
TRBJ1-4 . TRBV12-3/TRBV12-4 CASSSATGGEKLFF
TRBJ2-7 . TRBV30 CAWSAGGEQYF
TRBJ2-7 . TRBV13 CASSSHAQDYYEQYF
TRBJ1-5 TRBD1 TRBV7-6 CASSSGQGVQPQHF
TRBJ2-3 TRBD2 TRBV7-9 CASSTGGTSGGATDTQYF
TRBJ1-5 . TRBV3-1 CASSQDSAASNQPQHF
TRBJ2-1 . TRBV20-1 CSARRVSEQFF
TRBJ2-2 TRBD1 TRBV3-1 CASRNPGQGGTGELFF
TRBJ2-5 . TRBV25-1 CASSESRETQYF
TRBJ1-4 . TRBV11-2 CASSVAGGRGEKLFF
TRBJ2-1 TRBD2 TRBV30 CAWTPGLANNEQFF
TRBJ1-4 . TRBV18 CASSTLGPATNEKLFF
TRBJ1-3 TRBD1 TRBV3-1 CASSHGTVLDTIYF
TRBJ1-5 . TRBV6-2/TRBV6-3 CASSYSRASPYSNQPQHF
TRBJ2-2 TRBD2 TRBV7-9 CASSLTLAGGPIIKTGELFF
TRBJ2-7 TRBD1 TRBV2 CASLDDRAYEQYF
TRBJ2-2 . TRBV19 CASSMGGAGELFF